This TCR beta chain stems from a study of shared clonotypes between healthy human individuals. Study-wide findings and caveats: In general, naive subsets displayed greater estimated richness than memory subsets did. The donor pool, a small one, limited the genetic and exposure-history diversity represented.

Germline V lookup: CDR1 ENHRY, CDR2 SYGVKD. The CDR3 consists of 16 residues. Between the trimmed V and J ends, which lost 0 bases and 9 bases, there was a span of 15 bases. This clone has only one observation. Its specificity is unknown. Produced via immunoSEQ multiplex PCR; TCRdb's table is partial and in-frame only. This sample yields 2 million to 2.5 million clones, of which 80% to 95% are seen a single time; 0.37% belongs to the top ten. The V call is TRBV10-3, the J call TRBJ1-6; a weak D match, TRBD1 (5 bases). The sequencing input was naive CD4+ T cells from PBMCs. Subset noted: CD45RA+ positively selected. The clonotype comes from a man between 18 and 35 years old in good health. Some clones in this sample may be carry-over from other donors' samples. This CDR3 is CAISESGHSLFSPLHF. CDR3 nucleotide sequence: TGTGCCATCAGTGAGTCTGGACATTCCCTTTTTTCACCCCTCCACTTT.